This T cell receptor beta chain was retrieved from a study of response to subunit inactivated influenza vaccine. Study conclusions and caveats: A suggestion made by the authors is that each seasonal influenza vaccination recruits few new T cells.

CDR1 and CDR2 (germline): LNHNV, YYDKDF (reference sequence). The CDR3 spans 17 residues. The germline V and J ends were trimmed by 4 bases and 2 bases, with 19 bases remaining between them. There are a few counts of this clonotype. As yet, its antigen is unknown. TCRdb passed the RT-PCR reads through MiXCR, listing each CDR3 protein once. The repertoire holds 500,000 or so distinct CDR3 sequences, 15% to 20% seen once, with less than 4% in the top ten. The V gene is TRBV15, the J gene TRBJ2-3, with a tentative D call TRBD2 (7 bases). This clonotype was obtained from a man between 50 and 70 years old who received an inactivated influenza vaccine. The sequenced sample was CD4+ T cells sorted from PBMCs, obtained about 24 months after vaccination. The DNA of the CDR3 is TGTGCCACCAGCAACTTGATACGGGGGGCCATCACAGATACGCAGTATTTT. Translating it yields CATSNLIRGAITDTQYF.